The 10 T cell receptor beta chains given below trace back to one sample, sequenced in a study of human T cells and chemical hapten exposure. TCRdb fed the RACE reads into MiXCR, producing one record per CDR3 protein. The data hold 75,000 to 95,000 distinct CDR3 sequences, with about 11% observed a single time. Stated time point: patch test 1, 2 weeks after DPC sensitization. Treatment of the sample: therapeutic diphenylcyclopropenone sensitization with weekly scalp DPC. The sequencing used whole blood, collected in connection with sensitization to the hapten diphenylcyclopropenone (DPC). The source is a woman aged 55-70 years with alopecia areata. Some clones in this sample may be carry-over from other donors' samples.

The V and J genes are TRBV27 and TRBJ1-2, with 12 bases identical to TRBD1. Germline loops: CDR1 MNHEY, CDR2 SMNVEV (reference sequence). V lost 6 bases, J lost 2 bases, and 7 bases stayed unmatched. This CDR3 has 16 residues. The CDR3 loop reads CASSSGQGARNYGYTF. CDR3 nucleotides: TGTGCCAGCAGCTCGGGACAGGGGGCTAGAAACTATGGCTACACCTTC.

DNA of the CDR3: TGTGCCAGCAGCCCCGGGACTCATCCCACAGATACGCAGTATTTT. Its translation: CASSPGTHPTDTQYF. This rearrangement joins TRBV7-3 to TRBJ2-3, with TRBD2 as a possible D gene (6 bases). The germline V and J ends were trimmed by 5 bases and 2 bases, with 14 bases remaining between them. The CDR3 consists of 15 residues. CDR1 SGHTA and CDR2 FQGTGA come from the germline V gene.

This chain links TRBV7-2 with TRBJ1-1; unclear D gene. CDR1 and CDR2 (germline): SGHTA, FQGNSA. Between the trimmed V and J ends, which lost 0 bases and 5 bases, there was a span of 7 bases. This CDR3 is built from 13 residues. The CDR3 bases are TGTGCCAGCAGCTTAGCGATTAGGACTGAAGCTTTCTTT. Its protein product is CASSLAIRTEAFF. The full variable domain, completed using reference TRBV7-2 and TRBJ1-1, is GAGVSQSPSNKVTEKGKDVELRCDPISGHTALYWYRQSLGQGLEFLIYFQGNSAPDKSGLPSDRFSAERTGGSVSTLTIQRTQQEDSAVYLCASSLAIRTEAFFGQGTRLTVV.

V is TRBV9 and J is TRBJ1-1, with a possible D match to TRBD1 (5 bases). The CDR3 runs to 16 residues. CDR1 is SGDLS and CDR2 is YYNGEE in the germline V gene. V shed 3 bases and J shed 7 bases, with 22 bases lying between them. CDR3 nucleotides: TGTGCCAGCAGCGCGAGGGGCGCGGGTTCCATATATGAAGCTTTCTTT. This codes for CASSARGAGSIYEAFF.

Ten or more counts support this clonotype. The chain recombines TRBV6-5 with TRBJ2-3, with 13 bases identical to TRBD2. Per the germline V gene, CDR1 is MNHEY and CDR2 is SVGAGI. The CDR3 is 18 residues long. V gave up 6 bases and J gave up 1 base; unmatched junction bases: 10. The CDR3 region is CASRRRLAGGRGTDTQYF. CDR3 coding DNA: TGTGCCAGCAGAAGACGACTAGCGGGGGGCCGGGGCACAGATACGCAGTATTTT.

This clonotype was seen ten or more times. This chain links TRBV6-6 with TRBJ2-7; TRBD2 matches 8 bases. The CDR3 consists of 13 residues. Germline CDR1 is MNHNY and CDR2 is SVGAGI (reference sequence). Trimming cost V 11 bases and J 1 base; bases outside gene matches: 7. CDR3 in DNA: TGTGCCGGCGCCGGCGGGGGGTCCTACGAGCAGTACTTC. Translating gives CAGAGGGSYEQYF.

This clonotype was found many times. The J gene is TRBJ2-2, the V gene TRBV6-2 or TRBV6-3, with 9 bases identical to TRBD2. V shed 6 bases and J 4 bases; nucleotides not matched to a gene: 6. The CDR3 loop spans 15 amino acids. Germline V gene sequence: CDR1 MNHEY, CDR2 SVGEGT. CDR3 in amino acids: CASRNSGGSTGELFF. CDR3 coding DNA: TGTGCCAGCAGGAATAGCGGGGGATCCACCGGGGAGCTGTTTTTT.

The chain carries TRBV4-1 and TRBJ2-7; D ambiguous. Trimming took off 1 base at V and 3 bases at J, with 10 bases between the two ends. The CDR3 runs 14 residues. The germline CDR1 and CDR2 sequences are MGHRA and YSYEKL. The CDR3 spells CASSQGPSGYEQYF. CDR3 coding DNA: TGCGCCAGCAGCCAAGGCCCCTCGGGCTACGAGCAGTACTTC.

This clonotype was seen ten or more times. The chain combines TRBV10-2 with TRBJ1-4, with 7 bases identical to TRBD1. V gave up 7 bases and J gave up 6 bases; unmatched junction bases: 5. The CDR3 is 13 amino acids. CDR1 WSHSY and CDR2 SAAADI come from the germline V gene. As DNA, the CDR3 is TGCGCCAGCATGGACAGGTCTTATGAAAAACTGTTTTTT. It encodes CASMDRSYEKLFF.

The gene calls are TRBV12-3 or TRBV12-4 and TRBJ2-3; 7 bases are shared with TRBD2. The CDR3 covers 15 residues. Losses at the gene ends were 4 bases for V and 3 bases for J; bases not matched to a gene: 7. This chain's CDR3 is CASSSHGGGTDTQYF. CDR3 DNA sequence: TGTGCCAGCAGTTCTCATGGGGGAGGGACAGATACGCAGTATTTT.